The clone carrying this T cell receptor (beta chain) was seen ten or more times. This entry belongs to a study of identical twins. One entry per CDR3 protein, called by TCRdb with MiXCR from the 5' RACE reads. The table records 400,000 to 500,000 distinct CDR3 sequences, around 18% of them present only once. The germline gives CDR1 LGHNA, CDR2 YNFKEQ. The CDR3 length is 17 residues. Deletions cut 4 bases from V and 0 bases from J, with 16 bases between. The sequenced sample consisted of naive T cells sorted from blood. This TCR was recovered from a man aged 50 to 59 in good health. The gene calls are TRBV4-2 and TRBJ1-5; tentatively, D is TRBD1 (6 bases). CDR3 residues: CASSRDRDTLSNQPQHF. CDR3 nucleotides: TGTGCCAGCAGCCGGGATCGGGACACCCTTAGCAATCAGCCCCAGCATTTT.